This TCR beta chain appears in the sequencing data of a study of neurological immune-mediated disorders. Study at large: In a group of some 35 multiple sclerosis patients, some 30 had the relapsing-remitting type and 3 had the secondary progressive type.

At least ten counts were recorded for this clonotype. Its antigen is still unknown. 5'RACE employing 10-nucleotide random UMIs yielded the cDNA. Each CDR3 protein gets one entry after TCRdb re-called the 5' RACE reads with MiXCR. Counted here are some 43,000 distinct CDR3 sequences, 2.5% occurring once; the ten biggest clones make up roughly an eighth. Germline-derived CDR1 and CDR2 are SGHTA and FQGTGA. Trimming removed 2 bases from V and 1 base from J, with 12 bases in between. The CDR3 covers 17 residues. General study findings and limits: CDR3 amino acid sequences found in expanded clones were never shared across subjects, suggesting private repertoires in all groups.

V usage is TRBV7-3 and J usage is TRBJ2-6; the D is unclear. Sequencing was performed on PBMCs. This TCR came from a man aged 30-40 years with multiple sclerosis. The CDR3 reads CASSLVGSRSGANVLTF. In DNA, the CDR3 is TGTGCCAGCAGCTTAGTAGGCAGCAGATCTGGGGCCAACGTCCTGACTTTC.